Listed below are T cell receptor beta chains from one sample, sequenced in a study of cytomegalovirus exposure and HLA in healthy donors. Assay: immunoSEQ multiplex PCR; the TCRdb copy retains only in-frame clones and omits some. The data show roughly 200,000 clones, nearly 80% seen once. Sequencing was carried out using PBMCs. These receptors were obtained from a female donor in good health and CMV-seronegative. Each CDR3 is given with its conserved first and last residue. D genes are given only for firm matches. Clone size is shown for a subset of rows, as once, few, many or a class of expanded clone.

len: 16; d_gene: TRBD2; j_gene: TRBJ2-2; v_gene: TRBV7-9; abundance: .; CDR3nt: TGTGCCAGCAGCTTTGGACTAGCGGGCAGGAGCGGGGAGCTGTTTTTT; CDR3aa: CASSFGLAGRSGELFF
len: 12; d_gene: .; j_gene: TRBJ2-7; v_gene: TRBV11-3; abundance: .; CDR3nt: TGTGCCAGCAGCATAATCCCCCACGAGCAGTACTTC; CDR3aa: CASSIIPHEQYF
len: 16; d_gene: TRBD1; j_gene: TRBJ1-2; v_gene: TRBV27; abundance: .; CDR3nt: TGTGCCAGCAGTTTTGGAAGGGACAGGGCAAACTATGGCTACACCTTC; CDR3aa: CASSFGRDRANYGYTF
len: 16; d_gene: .; j_gene: TRBJ2-3; v_gene: TRBV5-4; abundance: once; CDR3nt: TGTGCCAGCAGCCCGGAGGCGGGACCAAGCACAGATACGCAGTATTTT; CDR3aa: CASSPEAGPSTDTQYF
len: 15; d_gene: .; j_gene: TRBJ1-2; v_gene: TRBV4-1; abundance: .; CDR3nt: TGCGCCAGCAGCCGAGAGCAGGGATCTAACTATGGCTACACCTTC; CDR3aa: CASSREQGSNYGYTF
len: 16; d_gene: TRBD1; j_gene: TRBJ1-1; v_gene: TRBV28; abundance: .; CDR3nt: TGTGCCAGCAGTTTTAGGACAGGGGACATGAACACTGAAGCTTTCTTT; CDR3aa: CASSFRTGDMNTEAFF
len: 12; d_gene: .; j_gene: TRBJ1-1; v_gene: TRBV25-1; abundance: once; CDR3nt: TGTGCCAGCAGTTCAGGGGTTGATCAGGCTTTCTTT; CDR3aa: CASSSGVDQAFF
len: 12; d_gene: .; j_gene: TRBJ1-1; v_gene: TRBV19; abundance: .; CDR3nt: TGTGCCAGTAGTATGCCCGGGAATGAAGCTTTCTTT; CDR3aa: CASSMPGNEAFF
len: 16; d_gene: .; j_gene: TRBJ2-3; v_gene: TRBV15; abundance: .; CDR3nt: TGTGCCACCAGCAGACTAAGTGTGTCTGGCACAGATACGCAGTATTTT; CDR3aa: CATSRLSVSGTDTQYF
len: 15; d_gene: .; j_gene: TRBJ1-1; v_gene: TRBV6-5; abundance: .; CDR3nt: TGTGCCAGCGCCAACCCTGCGGGGGTCTGGACTGAAGCTTTCTTT; CDR3aa: CASANPAGVWTEAFF
len: 14; d_gene: .; j_gene: TRBJ1-1; v_gene: TRBV7-9; abundance: .; CDR3nt: TGTTCCAGCAGCTTGGGACAAATGAACACTGAAGCTTTCTTT; CDR3aa: CSSSLGQMNTEAFF
len: 14; d_gene: TRBD1; j_gene: TRBJ2-7; v_gene: TRBV13; abundance: few; CDR3nt: TGTGCCAGCAGCCTAGGGGACAGGGATCTCGAGCAGTACTTC; CDR3aa: CASSLGDRDLEQYF
len: 16; d_gene: TRBD1; j_gene: TRBJ1-4; v_gene: TRBV7-8; abundance: .; CDR3nt: TGTGCCAGCAGCATGGACAGGGGAGTGACTAATGAAAAACTGTTTTTT; CDR3aa: CASSMDRGVTNEKLFF
len: 11; d_gene: .; j_gene: TRBJ2-7; v_gene: TRBV7-8; abundance: .; CDR3nt: TGTGCCAGCAGCCCCAGCGACGAGCAGTACTTC; CDR3aa: CASSPSDEQYF
len: 17; d_gene: TRBD2; j_gene: TRBJ2-3; v_gene: TRBV19; abundance: .; CDR3nt: TGTGCCAGTAGTATTGGTTTTAGCGGGGGGGCTGGAGATACGCAGTATTTT; CDR3aa: CASSIGFSGGAGDTQYF
len: 15; d_gene: TRBD1; j_gene: TRBJ2-7; v_gene: TRBV27; abundance: .; CDR3nt: TGTGCCAGCAGTTTGTCTTCCGGGACAGCGTACGAGCAGTACTTC; CDR3aa: CASSLSSGTAYEQYF
len: 15; d_gene: TRBD2; j_gene: TRBJ2-3; v_gene: TRBV5-1; abundance: .; CDR3nt: TGCGCCAGCAGTCTAGCGGGAGGTCTCACAGATACGCAGTATTTT; CDR3aa: CASSLAGGLTDTQYF
len: 14; d_gene: TRBD2; j_gene: TRBJ2-3; v_gene: TRBV7-2; abundance: .; CDR3nt: TGTGCCAGCAGCTCGGGACTAATAGAAGATACGCAGTATTTT; CDR3aa: CASSSGLIEDTQYF
len: 16; d_gene: TRBD2; j_gene: TRBJ2-2; v_gene: TRBV4-3; abundance: .; CDR3nt: TGCGCCAGCAGCCAAAACGCGGGAGTGCGGACCGGGGAGCTGTTTTTT; CDR3aa: CASSQNAGVRTGELFF
len: 12; d_gene: .; j_gene: TRBJ1-1; v_gene: TRBV19; abundance: many; CDR3nt: TGTGCCAGTAGTAGACAGAACACTGAAGCTTTCTTT; CDR3aa: CASSRQNTEAFF
len: 11; d_gene: .; j_gene: TRBJ2-7; v_gene: TRBV5-5; abundance: .; CDR3nt: TGTGCCAGCAGCTGGGACTGGGAGCAGTACTTC; CDR3aa: CASSWDWEQYF
len: 13; d_gene: .; j_gene: TRBJ2-5; v_gene: TRBV5-4; abundance: .; CDR3nt: TGTGCCAGCAGCTTAAGCGGACAAGAGACCCAGTACTTC; CDR3aa: CASSLSGQETQYF
len: 14; d_gene: TRBD2; j_gene: TRBJ2-1; v_gene: TRBV5-1; abundance: .; CDR3nt: TGCGCCAGCGGGCTAGCGGGAGAGTACAATGAGCAGTTCTTC; CDR3aa: CASGLAGEYNEQFF
len: 15; d_gene: TRBD1; j_gene: TRBJ1-1; v_gene: TRBV25-1; abundance: .; CDR3nt: TGTGCCAGCAGCCCAGACAGGGGATCGGGGACTGAAGCTTTCTTT; CDR3aa: CASSPDRGSGTEAFF
len: 18; d_gene: .; j_gene: TRBJ2-3; v_gene: TRBV7-8; abundance: few; CDR3nt: TGTGCCAGCAGATCCAGGGCTGGTTCCACCCTAGTCACAGATACGCAGTATTTT; CDR3aa: CASRSRAGSTLVTDTQYF
len: 13; d_gene: .; j_gene: TRBJ2-7; v_gene: TRBV9; abundance: once; CDR3nt: TGTGCCAGCAGCTTCGGACTAACCTACGAGCAGTACTTC; CDR3aa: CASSFGLTYEQYF
len: 13; d_gene: .; j_gene: TRBJ1-4; v_gene: TRBV11-2; abundance: .; CDR3nt: TGTGCCAGCAGCTTAGATCCCGAGGAAAAACTGTTTTTT; CDR3aa: CASSLDPEEKLFF
len: 15; d_gene: .; j_gene: TRBJ1-2; v_gene: TRBV6-1; abundance: .; CDR3nt: TGTGCCAGCAGTGAGGAGGGCCTCCCTAACTATGGCTACACCTTC; CDR3aa: CASSEEGLPNYGYTF
len: 13; d_gene: TRBD1; j_gene: TRBJ1-2; v_gene: TRBV29-1; abundance: .; CDR3nt: TGCAGCGCGACGGAAACAGGGGGCTATGGCTACACCTTC; CDR3aa: CSATETGGYGYTF
len: 14; d_gene: TRBD1; j_gene: TRBJ2-5; v_gene: TRBV10-3; abundance: .; CDR3nt: TGTGCCATCAGTGAGATAGGGGGCGAAGAGACCCAGTACTTC; CDR3aa: CAISEIGGEETQYF
len: 16; d_gene: TRBD2; j_gene: TRBJ2-1; v_gene: TRBV29-1; abundance: .; CDR3nt: TGCAGCGTTGAAAGTTCGGGAGGGCGCTCCTACAATGAGCAGTTCTTC; CDR3aa: CSVESSGGRSYNEQFF
len: 13; d_gene: .; j_gene: TRBJ1-3; v_gene: TRBV5-1; abundance: .; CDR3nt: TGCGCCAGCAGTCTCCTACCTGGAAACACCATATATTTT; CDR3aa: CASSLLPGNTIYF
len: 12; d_gene: TRBD1; j_gene: TRBJ1-2; v_gene: TRBV6-5; abundance: .; CDR3nt: TGTGCCAGCGGACAGGTTCACTATGGCTACACCTTC; CDR3aa: CASGQVHYGYTF
len: 13; d_gene: .; j_gene: TRBJ2-1; v_gene: TRBV7-2; abundance: few; CDR3nt: TGTGCCAGCAGCTTGGGGCAAAACAATGAGCAGTTCTTC; CDR3aa: CASSLGQNNEQFF
len: 15; d_gene: .; j_gene: TRBJ2-5; v_gene: TRBV4-3; abundance: .; CDR3nt: TGCGCCAGCAGCCAATCGGCTTCTAGCAGCGCGACCCAGTACTTC; CDR3aa: CASSQSASSSATQYF
len: 16; d_gene: TRBD1; j_gene: TRBJ1-2; v_gene: TRBV7-8; abundance: once; CDR3nt: TGTGCCAGCAGCGGGTTGGGGACAGGGGCGAACTATGGCTACACCTTC; CDR3aa: CASSGLGTGANYGYTF
len: 15; d_gene: .; j_gene: TRBJ2-7; v_gene: TRBV21-1; abundance: once; CDR3nt: TGTGCCAGCAGGACCTCTAGCGGGAACTCCTACGAGCAGTACTTC; CDR3aa: CASRTSSGNSYEQYF
len: 16; d_gene: .; j_gene: TRBJ1-4; v_gene: TRBV27; abundance: .; CDR3nt: TGTGCCAGCAGTTTGGTCGGACATTCGAGGAATGAAAAACTGTTTTTT; CDR3aa: CASSLVGHSRNEKLFF
len: 14; d_gene: .; j_gene: TRBJ1-1; v_gene: TRBV27; abundance: .; CDR3nt: TGTGCCAGCAGTTTATTGGCAGGGAGGACTGAAGCTTTCTTT; CDR3aa: CASSLLAGRTEAFF